This TCR beta chain was observed in a study of blood T cell repertoires in COVID-19. The CDR3 has 15 amino acids. Germline V gene lookup returns CDR1 DFQATT and CDR2 SNEGSKA (reference sequence). The trim removed 3 bases at V and 5 bases at J, leaving 8 bases unmatched. The table came from immunoSEQ multiplex PCR; TCRdb's copy has only in-frame clones and leaves some out. This repertoire shows about half a million clones, 85% to 90% found once; its top ten account for roughly 0.84%. This clone was seen a single time. The origin of this receptor is a man between 18 and 29 years old with COVID-19, enrolled during active disease. The sequenced sample was peripheral blood. This chain links TRBV20-1 with TRBJ2-3, with 10 bases aligning to TRBD2. In nucleotides, the CDR3 is TGCAGTGCTAGTTTGCTAGCGGGAGAGGTAGATACGCAGTATTTT. Encoded protein: CSASLLAGEVDTQYF.